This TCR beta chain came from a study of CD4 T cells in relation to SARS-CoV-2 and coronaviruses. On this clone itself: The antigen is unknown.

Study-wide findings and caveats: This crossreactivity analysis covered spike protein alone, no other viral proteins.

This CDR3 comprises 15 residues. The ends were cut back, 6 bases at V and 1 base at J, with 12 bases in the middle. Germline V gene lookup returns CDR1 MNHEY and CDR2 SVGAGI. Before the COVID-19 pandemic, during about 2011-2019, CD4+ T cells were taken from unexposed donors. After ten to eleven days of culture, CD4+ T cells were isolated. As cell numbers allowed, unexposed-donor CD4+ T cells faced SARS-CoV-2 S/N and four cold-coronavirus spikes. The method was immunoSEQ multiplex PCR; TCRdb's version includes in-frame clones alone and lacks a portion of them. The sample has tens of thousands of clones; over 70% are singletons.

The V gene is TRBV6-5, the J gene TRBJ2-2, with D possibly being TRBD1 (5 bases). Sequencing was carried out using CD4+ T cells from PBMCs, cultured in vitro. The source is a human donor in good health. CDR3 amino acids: CASSGHDMNTGELFF. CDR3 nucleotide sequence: TGTGCCAGCAGCGGACACGACATGAACACCGGGGAGCTGTTTTTT.